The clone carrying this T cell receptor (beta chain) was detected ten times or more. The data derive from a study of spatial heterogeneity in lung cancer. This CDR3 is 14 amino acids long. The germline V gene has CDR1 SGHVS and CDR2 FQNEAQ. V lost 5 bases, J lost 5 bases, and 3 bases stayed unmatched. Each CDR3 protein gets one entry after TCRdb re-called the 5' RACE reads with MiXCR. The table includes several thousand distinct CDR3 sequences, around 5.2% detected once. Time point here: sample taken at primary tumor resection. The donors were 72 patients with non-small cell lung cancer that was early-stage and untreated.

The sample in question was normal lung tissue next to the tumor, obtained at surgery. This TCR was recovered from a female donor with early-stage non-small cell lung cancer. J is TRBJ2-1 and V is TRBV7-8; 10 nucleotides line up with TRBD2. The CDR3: CASSLTSGDNEQFF. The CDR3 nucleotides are TGTGCCAGCAGCCTAACTAGCGGGGACAATGAGCAGTTCTTC. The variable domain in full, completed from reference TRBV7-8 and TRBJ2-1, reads GAGVSQSPRYKVAKRGQDVALRCDPISGHVSLFWYQQALGQGPEFLTYFQNEAQLDKSGLPSDRFFAERPEGSVSTLKIQRTQQEDSAVYLCASSLTSGDNEQFFGPGTRLTVL.